This TCR beta chain was observed in a study of blood T cell repertoires in COVID-19. Overall study context: Samples taken during acute and convalescent COVID-19 were collected in the United States, Italy and Spain.

The germline V gene encodes CDR1 SGHAT and CDR2 FQNNGV. The CDR3 length is 14 residues. Trimming at V came to 1 base and at J to 4 bases, leaving 3 bases not matched to a gene. Authors' data handling: Nucleated cell number was recorded as an estimate derived from reference gene primer amplification. Assay used: immunoSEQ multiplex PCR; TCRdb lists only in-frame clones, some missing. The V and J calls and clone size are taken from that table; D and trimming were inferred from the DNA. The table records about 50,000 clones, 83% of them present only once. This TCR was sampled from a middle-aged man with acute or convalescent COVID-19. The sequencing input was peripheral blood. The V and J genes are TRBV11-2 and TRBJ1-2; 7 bases map to TRBD1. CDR3 sequence (DNA): TGTGCCAGCAGCTTAGGCCGGGACAGCTATGGCTACACCTTC. Amino acids: CASSLGRDSYGYTF.